This T cell receptor beta chain comes out of a study of blood T cells in healthy people across ages. Alongside a J-beta primer mix, a sample-barcoded 5' primer served in a second PCR lasting about 7 to 12 cycles. TCRdb fed the 5' RACE reads into MiXCR, producing one record per CDR3 protein. The data contain about 1.4 million distinct CDR3 sequences, around 59% of them singletons. Comment on this clonotype: Its target is not known.

The V gene lost 1 base and the J gene lost 1 base, with 7 bases spanning the gap. Germline CDR1 MGHRA, CDR2 YSYEKL. The CDR3 contains 15 residues. The study, taken as a whole, reports: Unsorted PBMC input precluded a conclusive naive versus antigen-experienced comparison.

The sequencing sample was made of blood. This sequence joins TRBV4-1 and TRBJ2-2; D call uncertain. This receptor was identified in a man aged 18 to 29 in good health. CDR3 residues: CASSQGGQNTGELFF. The CDR3 nucleotides read TGCGCCAGCAGCCAAGGAGGTCAGAACACCGGGGAGCTGTTTTTT.